Listed below are T cell receptor beta chains from one sample, sequenced in a study of blood T cell repertoires in COVID-19. Produced via immunoSEQ multiplex PCR; TCRdb's table is partial and in-frame only. The sample consists of about 200,000 clones, about 85% of them appearing once. Specimen: peripheral blood. The receptors were gathered from a woman older than 75 with acute or convalescent COVID-19. The conserved cysteine and the conserved F or W are not part of the CDR3 here. Each record gives: J gene, CDR3 length, V gene, CDR3 protein.

>TRBJ2-5|15|TRBV7-2
ASSIGTSGRAGETQY
>TRBJ2-7|13|TRBV7-2
ASSLKGTDPHEQY
>TRBJ1-1|11|TRBV27
ASSLYRFTEAF
>TRBJ2-7|13|TRBV7-2
ASSPPGLAGYEQY
>TRBJ1-6|12|TRBV2
ASSDDREPSPLH
>TRBJ2-3|13|TRBV2
ASSESSGRADTQY
>TRBJ2-7|11|TRBV10-2
ASRRTGAYEQY
>TRBJ2-2|15|TRBV3-1/TRBV3-2
ASSQDPAGARSGELF
>TRBJ2-5|9|TRBV7-9
ASRRGETQY
>TRBJ1-6|12|TRBV7-9
ASSLTGRDSPLH
>TRBJ1-1|14|TRBV6-2/TRBV6-3
ASSYSRGGRTTEAF
>TRBJ1-1|12|TRBV7-9
ASSFQGANTEAF
>TRBJ2-5|17|TRBV24-1
ATSDWGGRAVIREETQY
>TRBJ1-2|13|TRBV7-9
ASSIGQATNYGYT
>TRBJ2-7|12|TRBV24-1
ATSPTGVVREQY
>TRBJ1-1|12|TRBV6-5
ASGKRGGPQGAF
>TRBJ2-1|12|TRBV5-1
ASTLRTSSDEQF
>TRBJ2-7|9|TRBV7-2
ASSLTYEQY
>TRBJ2-7|13|TRBV7-2
ASSLVSSYVEEQY
>TRBJ2-1|12|TRBV7-6
ASSLAISYNEQF
>TRBJ2-7|13|TRBV7-8
ASSFRAGTSYEQY
>TRBJ2-5|11|TRBV10-3
AIRGGQQETQY
>TRBJ1-4|11|TRBV19
ASRDNIGEKLF
>TRBJ2-2|13|TRBV5-1
ASSATTGLAGELF
>TRBJ1-2|11|TRBV10-3
AITGVLNYGYT
>TRBJ2-2|12|TRBV11-3
ASSLLAGAGELF
>TRBJ1-1|12|TRBV9
ASSVGPSGTEAF
>TRBJ2-1|12|TRBV5-5
ASSWDNSYNEQF
>TRBJ2-2|12|TRBV7-2
ASSLFFRAGELF
>TRBJ2-5|12|TRBV3-1/TRBV3-2
VSSRGPGSETQY
>TRBJ1-5|11|TRBV2
ASKPEGNQPQH
>TRBJ1-1|10|TRBV12-3/TRBV12-4
ASSLMSSEAF
>TRBJ1-4|13|TRBV11-2
ASSFNGNWGEKLF
>TRBJ2-5|14|TRBV5-1
ASSGGASATPETQY
>TRBJ2-4|14|TRBV2
ASSEALGQFKNIQY
>TRBJ1-6|11|TRBV6-5
ASSYPPGSPLH
>TRBJ2-2|13|TRBV14
ASSFRDTYTGELF
>TRBJ2-2|9|TRBV5-1
ASSSTVELF
>TRBJ2-3|14|TRBV28
ASSPSGRMGTDTQY
>TRBJ2-5|11|TRBV5-8
ASSLAAGQTQY